This TCR beta chain was sequenced during a study of cytomegalovirus exposure and HLA in healthy donors. Findings and caveats of the study: Analysis was performed later, and it showed HLA-associated TCR beta chains to be more clonally expanded than equally common others.

13 Jbeta primers and 60 Vbeta primers were used for the PCR. The protocol was immunoSEQ multiplex PCR, while the TCRdb copy is restricted to in-frame clones and leaves out a portion. The table has approximately 32,000 clones, 90% seen once. The CDR3 totals 15 residues. Germline values: CDR1 SGHTA, CDR2 FQGNSA. V lost 5 bases and J lost 6; bases outside the gene matches: 8. As to this clone: Its antigen is undetermined.

The receptor was isolated from a woman younger than 35 in good health and CMV-seronegative. This chain connects TRBV7-2 to TRBJ2-1, with 9 bases fitting TRBD1. The sequenced sample consisted of PBMCs. The chain's CDR3 is CASSRSGTGLNEQFF. The CDR3 DNA reads TGTGCCAGCAGCCGTTCCGGGACAGGGCTCAATGAGCAGTTCTTC.